Shown below are 26 T cell receptor beta chains from a single sample sequenced in a study of CD8 T cells in ankylosing spondylitis. These receptors' targets are unknown. TCRdb processed the 5' RACE reads anew with MiXCR; each CDR3 protein has one entry. The data show about 420,000 distinct CDR3 sequences, approximately 20% seen once. Study-level points and caveats: Among TCR beta sequences, a motif of 7 to 9 highly homologous variants appeared characteristic of ankylosing spondylitis blood.

The source material was blood, either unsorted or a sorted T cell fraction (not recorded which). Every receptor here comes from a male donor with ankylosing spondylitis.

The sample holds a few counts of this clonotype. The chain is built from TRBV10-3 and TRBJ2-3, with 12 positions matching TRBD1. This CDR3 spans 16 amino acids. Germline trimming cut 2 bases from V and 3 bases from J; bases unmatched to any gene: 3. CDR1 ENHRY and CDR2 SYGVKD come from the germline V gene. The CDR3, as DNA: TGTGCCATCAGTGAGCCGGGACAGGGGGCTACAGATACGCAGTATTTT. Its translation: CAISEPGQGATDTQYF.

The V and J genes are TRBV5-1 and TRBJ1-2; D uncertain. The germline V gene has CDR1 SGHRS and CDR2 YFSETQ. The CDR3 covers 15 residues. V dropped 0 bases and J dropped 3 bases, with 12 bases sitting between them. The CDR3 bases are TGCGCCAGCAGCTTGGCCTCCCTGGTCGACTATGGCTACACCTTC. Protein product: CASSLASLVDYGYTF.

The genes are TRBV20-1 and TRBJ2-5; 7 positions match TRBD1. V trimming: 0 bases; J trimming: 5 bases; junction bases outside the gene matches: 6. The CDR3 totals 14 residues. Per germline, CDR1 DFQATT and CDR2 SNEGSKA (reference sequence). In nucleotides, the CDR3 is TGCAGTGCTAGAGACAGGGGGTATCGGGAGACCCAGTACTTC. It is translated as CSARDRGYRETQYF.

This clonotype was counted only a few times. The chain has TRBV7-9 and TRBJ2-7; TRBD1 is a possible D gene (5 bases). The CDR3 spans 14 residues. CDR1 and CDR2 from the germline V gene are SEHNR and FQNEAQ (reference sequence). V lost 5 bases and J 3 bases, leaving 14 bases between the germline ends. The CDR3: CASSIPGFDYEQYF. For the CDR3, the DNA is TGTGCCAGCAGCATCCCAGGGTTCGACTACGAGCAGTACTTC. Combining the CDR3 with reference TRBV7-9 and TRBJ2-7 gives the whole variable domain DTGVSQNPRHKITKRGQNVTFRCDPISEHNRLYWYRQTLGQGPEFLTYFQNEAQLEKSRLLSDRFSAERPKGSFSTLEIQRTEQGDSAMYLCASSIPGFDYEQYFGPGTRLTVT.

This clonotype occurred many times. The chain links TRBV24-1 to TRBJ2-1; D is unclear. Germline V gene data show CDR1 as KGHDR and CDR2 as SFDVKD. This CDR3 contains 14 residues. The V end lost 3 bases, the J end lost 6 bases, and 11 bases lay between the germline ends. CDR3 sequence reads: CATSDPTRFNEQFF. The CDR3 coding sequence is TGTGCCACCAGTGATCCTACCCGCTTCAATGAGCAGTTCTTC.

This rearrangement joins TRBV5-6 to TRBJ2-1; D ambiguous. The V gene's germline CDR1 is SGHDT and CDR2 YYEEEE. CDR3 length: 15 residues. The V and J ends lost 2 bases and 6 bases respectively, with 15 bases between them. This chain's CDR3 is CASSFGLVSGNEQFF. For the CDR3, the DNA is TGTGCCAGCAGCTTTGGGCTGGTATCGGGCAATGAGCAGTTCTTC.

The rearrangement joins TRBV27 to TRBJ1-5, with a tentative D call TRBD1 (5 bases). The CDR3 is 13 residues long. The ends were cut back, 2 bases at V and 6 bases at J, with 8 bases in the middle. CDR1 and CDR2 from the germline V gene are MNHEY and SMNVEV (reference sequence). CDR3 bases: TGTGCCAGCAGTTTACTTGGGGGTCAGCCCCAGCATTTT. As protein: CASSLLGGQPQHF.

This sequence joins TRBV27 and TRBJ1-1; D call uncertain. The CDR3 spans 14 residues. Trimming stripped 2 bases from V and 4 bases from J, with 11 bases between. Germline lookup yields CDR1 MNHEY and CDR2 SMNVEV (reference sequence). The CDR3 nucleotides are TGTGCCAGCAGTTTAAGTCGTGTGGGCACTGAAGCTTTCTTT. Translating gives CASSLSRVGTEAFF.

The chain employs TRBV29-1 and TRBJ1-1, with 9 bases fitting TRBD1. V lost 7 bases to trimming and J lost 13 bases; unmatched junction nucleotides: 10. Looked up from germline, CDR1 is SQVTM and CDR2 is ANQGSEA. This CDR3 is built from 11 residues. CDR3 in amino acids: CSGTGTGKCFF. The DNA for the CDR3 is TGCAGCGGTACCGGGACAGGGAAATGTTTCTTT.

The sample holds a few counts of this clonotype. The chain uses TRBV29-1 and TRBJ1-1; TRBD1 agrees at 7 bases. The CDR3 runs 12 residues. Germline values: CDR1 SQVTM, CDR2 ANQGSEA. This CDR3 reads CRGQSQNTEAFF. CDR3 DNA: TGCAGGGGACAGTCTCAGAACACTGAAGCTTTCTTT.

The V gene is TRBV6-2 or TRBV6-3, the J gene TRBJ2-7; D call uncertain. CDR3 length: 13 residues. V dropped 6 bases and J dropped 6 bases, with 15 bases sitting between them. Germline V gene lookup returns CDR1 MNHEY and CDR2 SVGEGT. The CDR3 nucleotides are TGTGCCAGCAGCTATTTAGCCGTTTCCGAGCAGTACTTC. Translating it yields CASSYLAVSEQYF.

The chain uses TRBV19 and TRBJ1-1, with D perhaps matching TRBD1 (5 bases). The CDR3 has 18 residues. The germline gives CDR1 LNHDA, CDR2 SQIVND (reference sequence). V lost 4 bases, J lost 2 bases, and 23 bases lay in between. The CDR3 spells CASSTRQLTNNINTEAFF. The CDR3 region has the DNA TGTGCCAGTAGTACCCGACAGTTAACCAACAACATAAACACTGAAGCTTTCTTT.

This chain connects TRBV12-3 or TRBV12-4 to TRBJ2-5; 7 bases are shared with TRBD1. CDR3 length: 16 residues. J lost 2 bases, V lost 6 bases, and 12 bases had no gene match. The CDR3 nucleotides are TGTGCCAGCAGCTTACAGGGGACGGAGTCACAAGAGACCCAGTACTTC. Translation: CASSLQGTESQETQYF.

J is TRBJ1-2 and V is TRBV3-1, with a possible D match to TRBD1 (6 bases). V lost 5 bases, J lost 2 bases, and 15 bases lay in between. The CDR3 length is 15 residues. The germline V gene encodes CDR1 LGHDT and CDR2 YNNKEL (reference sequence). CDR3 bases: TGTGCCAGCAGCAAGGGGAATACAGGGAACTATGGCTACACCTTC. It is translated as CASSKGNTGNYGYTF.

The CDR3 reads CASSTTGWSTEAFF. CDR3 DNA: TGTGCCAGCAGCACGACAGGGTGGAGCACTGAAGCTTTCTTT. The rearrangement uses TRBV28 and TRBJ1-1; 7 nucleotides match TRBD1. The CDR3 is 14 residues long. V shed 6 bases and J 4 bases; nucleotides not matched to a gene: 8. Germline V CDR1 and CDR2: MDHEN, SYDVKM.

In its sample, this clonotype was seen a few times. The chain combines TRBV4-3 with TRBJ2-7; a weak D match, TRBD2 (5 bases). The CDR3 is 14 residues long. Between the trimmed V and J ends, which lost 0 bases and 7 bases, there was a span of 13 bases. CDR1 and CDR2 from the germline V gene are LGHNA and YSLEER. The CDR3 DNA is TGCGCCAGCAGCCAAGATCAGCTAGGGAGAGAGCAGTACTTC. This encodes CASSQDQLGREQYF.

This clonotype was counted ten times or more. The chain employs TRBV7-3 and TRBJ2-5; D gene ambiguous. Trimming cost V 4 bases and J 1 base, with 13 bases left between them. Germline CDR1 reads SGHTA; CDR2 reads FQGTGA. This CDR3 comprises 15 residues. This CDR3 reads CASSSGPAGQETQYF. CDR3 DNA: TGTGCCAGCAGCTCAGGACCAGCTGGCCAAGAGACCCAGTACTTC. The full variable domain, in which reference TRBV7-3 and TRBJ2-5 provide the parts outside the CDR3, is GAGVSQTPSNKVTEKGKYVELRCDPISGHTALYWYRQSLGQGPEFLIYFQGTGAADDSGLPNDRFFAVRPEGSVSTLKIQRTERGDSAVYLCASSSGPAGQETQYFGPGTRLLVL.

This clonotype was detected a few times. The rearrangement joins TRBV6-5 to TRBJ2-1; D ambiguous. CDR1 and CDR2 (germline): MNHEY, SVGAGI. V was cut by 4 bases and J by 5 bases, with 9 bases left in between. The CDR3 has 13 residues. The CDR3 here is CASSSTYHNEQFF. As DNA, the CDR3 is TGTGCCAGCAGTTCCACTTACCACAATGAGCAGTTCTTC.

V gene TRBV5-1 combines with J gene TRBJ2-1; maybe TRBD2 (6 bases). Germline V gene data show CDR1 as SGHRS and CDR2 as YFSETQ. V was pared by 3 bases and J by 11 bases, with 24 bases between. The CDR3 totals 16 residues. Here the CDR3 reads CASSWGPFSGGDQQFF. The CDR3 DNA follows: TGCGCCAGCAGCTGGGGCCCATTTAGCGGAGGCGATCAGCAGTTCTTC.

This clonotype has more than one count but fewer than ten. The rearrangement links TRBV20-1 to TRBJ1-3; D possibly corresponds to TRBD1 (6 bases). CDR1 and CDR2 (germline): DFQATT, SNEGSKA (reference sequence). The V end was cut by 6 bases, the J end by 2 bases, with 20 bases between. CDR3 size: 16 residues. The CDR3 sequence is CSARLVGGATGNTIYF. The DNA for the CDR3 is TGCAGTGCCCGCCTGGTTGGGGGGGCGACTGGAAACACCATATATTTT.

This clonotype appeared a few times. The gene calls are TRBV10-3 and TRBJ1-1; a weak D match, TRBD1 (6 bases). V was trimmed by 5 bases and J by 3 bases, leaving 13 bases between them. Germline CDR1 ENHRY, CDR2 SYGVKD. There are 14 residues in the CDR3. CDR3 in amino acids: CAISSVRGDTEAFF. CDR3 nucleotides: TGTGCCATCAGTTCTGTAAGGGGGGACACTGAAGCTTTCTTT.

This clonotype was picked up many times. The chain has TRBV20-1 and TRBJ2-7; a possible D gene is TRBD2 (5 bases). This CDR3 is 12 amino acids long. The V end lost 8 bases, the J end lost 3 bases, and 14 bases lay between the germline ends. The germline CDR1 and CDR2 sequences are DFQATT and SNEGSKA (reference sequence). The CDR3: CSLRGPIYEQYF. CDR3 nucleotide sequence: TGCAGTTTGCGCGGGCCTATCTACGAGCAGTACTTC.

This clonotype was counted between two and nine times. V usage is TRBV3-1 and J usage is TRBJ2-6, with 7 bases aligning to TRBD1. This CDR3 contains 17 residues. J gave up 0 bases and V 4 bases, and 6 bases lay outside the gene matches. The germline V gene encodes CDR1 LGHDT and CDR2 YNNKEL (reference sequence). The CDR3 region has the DNA TGTGCCAGCAGCCGGCAGGGGGACGGCTCTGGGGCCAACGTCCTGACTTTC. Translated: CASSRQGDGSGANVLTF.

Only a few counts were recorded for this clonotype. The J gene is TRBJ2-7, the V gene TRBV10-3; 8 positions agree with TRBD1. Germline loops: CDR1 ENHRY, CDR2 SYGVKD. Trimming cost V 6 bases and J 2 bases; bases outside gene matches: 9. This CDR3 region has 15 residues. CDR3 residues: CAIRDPGQDTYEQYF. For the CDR3, the DNA is TGTGCCATCAGGGACCCGGGACAGGATACCTACGAGCAGTACTTC.

This rearrangement joins TRBV5-1 to TRBJ2-6; a possible D gene is TRBD1 (5 bases). Trimming cost V 8 bases and J 0 bases, with 15 bases left between them. The germline CDR1 and CDR2 sequences are SGHRS and YFSETQ. The CDR3 consists of 16 residues. CDR3 sequence (DNA): TGCGCCAGTACACAGGCCTTAAGCTCTGGGGCCAACGTCCTGACTTTC. This encodes CASTQALSSGANVLTF.

This clonotype was detected a few times. The chain is built from TRBV7-3 and TRBJ2-1; D unresolved. Looked up from germline, CDR1 is SGHTA and CDR2 is FQGTGA. V was trimmed by 0 bases and J by 10 bases, leaving 10 bases between them. The CDR3 runs 13 residues. Written as DNA, the CDR3 is TGTGCCAGCAGCTTAACTGTGTCATCCGAGCAGTTCTTC. Translated: CASSLTVSSEQFF.